This TCR beta chain was observed in a study of T cell responses to AZD1222 COVID-19 vaccine. Whole-study context: Second-dose schedules of about 4 or about 12 weeks were combined. Findings of the study overall: Spike as a whole was targeted by vaccine-associated CD4 TCRs, dominant at 160-218 and 743-854. Sampled repertoires all dated from after the peak T cell response. Clonal diversity was possibly underestimated, and the donors were mostly white British, with more females.

Note on this clone: The antigen is undetermined.

The CDR3 consists of 12 residues. The V end lost 5 bases, the J end lost 11 bases, and 14 bases lay between the germline ends. Germline V gene lookup returns CDR1 MGHDK and CDR2 SYGVNS. Data came from immunoSEQ multiplex PCR; TCRdb stores just in-frame clones and leaves some out. This repertoire shows some 130,000 clones, less than 95% found once; its top ten account for 6.9%. This TCR was sampled from an adult in good health. The rearrangement joins TRBV25-1 to TRBJ2-3; D assignment may be TRBD1 or TRBD2 (6 bases each). The material was peripheral blood, obtained on day 0 of AZD1222 vaccination. The CDR3 sequence: CASSTQGGGQYF. The CDR3 region has the DNA TGTGCCAGCAGTACACAGGGAGGAGGGCAGTATTTT.